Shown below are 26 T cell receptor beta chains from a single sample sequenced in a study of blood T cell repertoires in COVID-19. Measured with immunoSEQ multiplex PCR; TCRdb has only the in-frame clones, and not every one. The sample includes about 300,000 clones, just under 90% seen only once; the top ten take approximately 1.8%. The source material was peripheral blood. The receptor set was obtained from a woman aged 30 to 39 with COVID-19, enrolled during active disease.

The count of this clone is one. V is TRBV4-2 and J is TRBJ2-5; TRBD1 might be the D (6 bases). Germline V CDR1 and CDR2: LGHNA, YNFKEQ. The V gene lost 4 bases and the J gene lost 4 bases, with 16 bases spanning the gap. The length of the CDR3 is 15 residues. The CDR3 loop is CASSPREAGVETQYF. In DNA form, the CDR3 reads TGTGCCAGCAGCCCTCGCGAGGCAGGGGTAGAGACCCAGTACTTC.

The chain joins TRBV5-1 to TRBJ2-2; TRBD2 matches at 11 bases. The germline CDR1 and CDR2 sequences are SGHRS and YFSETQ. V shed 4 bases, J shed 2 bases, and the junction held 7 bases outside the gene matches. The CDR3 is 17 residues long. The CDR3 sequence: CASSPATSGVNTGELFF. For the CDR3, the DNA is TGCGCCAGCAGCCCCGCGACTAGCGGGGTAAACACCGGGGAGCTGTTTTTT.

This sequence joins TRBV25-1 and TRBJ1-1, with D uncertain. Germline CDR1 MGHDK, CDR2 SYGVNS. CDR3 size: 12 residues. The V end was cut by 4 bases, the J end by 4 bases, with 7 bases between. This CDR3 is CASSAGGTEAFF. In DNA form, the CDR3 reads TGTGCCAGCAGTGCGGGAGGCACTGAAGCTTTCTTT.

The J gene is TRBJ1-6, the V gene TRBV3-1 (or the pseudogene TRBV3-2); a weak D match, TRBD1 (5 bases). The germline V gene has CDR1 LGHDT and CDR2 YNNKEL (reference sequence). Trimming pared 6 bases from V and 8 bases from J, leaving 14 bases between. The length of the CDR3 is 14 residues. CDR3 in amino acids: CASSRGGSDSPLHF. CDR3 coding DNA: TGTGCCAGCAGTCGGGGGGGGTCGGATTCACCCCTCCACTTT.

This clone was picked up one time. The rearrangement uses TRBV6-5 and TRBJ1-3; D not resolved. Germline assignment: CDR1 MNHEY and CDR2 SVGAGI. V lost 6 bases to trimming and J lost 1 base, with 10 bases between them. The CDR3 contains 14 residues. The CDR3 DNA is TGTGCCAGCAGACCACAGATTTCTGGAAACACCATATATTTT. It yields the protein CASRPQISGNTIYF.

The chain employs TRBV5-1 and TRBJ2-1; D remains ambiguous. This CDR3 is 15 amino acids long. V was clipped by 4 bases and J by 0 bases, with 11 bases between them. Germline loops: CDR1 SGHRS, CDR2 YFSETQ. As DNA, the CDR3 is TGCGCCAGCAGCCCTACGATGAGCTCCTACAATGAGCAGTTCTTC. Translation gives CASSPTMSSYNEQFF.

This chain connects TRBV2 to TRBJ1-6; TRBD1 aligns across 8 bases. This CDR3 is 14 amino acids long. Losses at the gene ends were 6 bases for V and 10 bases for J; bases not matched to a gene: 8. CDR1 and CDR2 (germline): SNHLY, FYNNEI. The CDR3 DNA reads TGTGCCAGCAGCGCGGACAGGGTGGACTCACCCCTCCACTTT. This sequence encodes CASSADRVDSPLHF.

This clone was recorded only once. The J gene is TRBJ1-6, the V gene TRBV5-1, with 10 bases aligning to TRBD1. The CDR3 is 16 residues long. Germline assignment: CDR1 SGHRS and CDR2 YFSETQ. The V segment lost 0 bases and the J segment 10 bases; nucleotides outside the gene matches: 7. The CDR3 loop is CASSLASGQGISPLHF. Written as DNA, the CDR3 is TGCGCCAGCAGCTTGGCCTCGGGACAGGGGATCTCACCCCTCCACTTT. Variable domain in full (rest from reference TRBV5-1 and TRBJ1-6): KAGVTQTPRYLIKTRGQQVTLSCSPISGHRSVSWYQQTPGQGLQFLFEYFSETQRNKGNFPGRFSGRQFSNSRSEMNVSTLELGDSALYLCASSLASGQGISPLHFGNGTRLTVT.

This CDR3 reads CASSLDLAKNIQYF. DNA for the CDR3: TGTGCCAGCAGCTTAGATCTAGCCAAAAACATTCAGTACTTC. The chain has TRBV13 and TRBJ2-4; unclear D gene. Trimming cost V 1 base and J 0 bases, with 4 bases left between them. This CDR3 has 14 amino acids. Germline assignment: CDR1 PRHDT and CDR2 FYEKMQ (reference sequence).

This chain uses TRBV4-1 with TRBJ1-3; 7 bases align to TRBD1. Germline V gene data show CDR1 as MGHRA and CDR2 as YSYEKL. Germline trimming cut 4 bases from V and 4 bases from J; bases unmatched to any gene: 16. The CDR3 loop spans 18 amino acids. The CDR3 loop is CASSLQGGAVGGGNTIYF. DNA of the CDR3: TGCGCCAGCAGCCTCCAAGGGGGCGCGGTAGGTGGAGGAAACACCATATATTTT.

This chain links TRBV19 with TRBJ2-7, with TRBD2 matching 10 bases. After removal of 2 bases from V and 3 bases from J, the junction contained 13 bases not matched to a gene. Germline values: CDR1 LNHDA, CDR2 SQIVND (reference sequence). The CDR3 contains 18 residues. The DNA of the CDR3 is TGTGCCAGTAGTATACGAGCTAGCGGGGGTGGTCGCAGCTACGAGCAGTACTTC. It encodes CASSIRASGGGRSYEQYF.

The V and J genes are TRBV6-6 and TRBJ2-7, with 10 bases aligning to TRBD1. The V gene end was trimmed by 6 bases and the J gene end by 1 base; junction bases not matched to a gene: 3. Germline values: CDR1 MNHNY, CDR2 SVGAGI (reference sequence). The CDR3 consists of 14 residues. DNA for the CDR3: TGTGCCAGCAGACCGGGACAGGGGTCCTACGAGCAGTACTTC. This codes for CASRPGQGSYEQYF.

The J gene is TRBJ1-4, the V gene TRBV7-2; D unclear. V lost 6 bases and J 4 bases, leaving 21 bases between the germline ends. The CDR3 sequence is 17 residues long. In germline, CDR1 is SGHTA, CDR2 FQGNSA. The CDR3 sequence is CASRHFGGPRSNEKLFF. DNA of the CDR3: TGTGCCAGCAGACACTTTGGAGGCCCCAGGAGTAATGAAAAACTGTTTTTT.

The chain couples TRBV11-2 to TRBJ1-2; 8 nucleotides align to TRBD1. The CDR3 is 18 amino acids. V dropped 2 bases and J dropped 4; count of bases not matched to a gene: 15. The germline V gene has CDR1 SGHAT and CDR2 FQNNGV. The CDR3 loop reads CASSLRPSQQGVGYGYTF. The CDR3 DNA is TGTGCCAGCAGCTTAAGACCCTCCCAACAGGGGGTTGGCTATGGCTACACCTTC.

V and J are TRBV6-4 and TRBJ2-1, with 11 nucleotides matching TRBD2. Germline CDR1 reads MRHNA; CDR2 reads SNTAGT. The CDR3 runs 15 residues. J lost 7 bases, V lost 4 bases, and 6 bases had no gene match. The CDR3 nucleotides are TGTGCCAGCAGTGTACTAGCGGGGGAGCTAAATGAGCAGTTCTTC. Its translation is CASSVLAGELNEQFF.

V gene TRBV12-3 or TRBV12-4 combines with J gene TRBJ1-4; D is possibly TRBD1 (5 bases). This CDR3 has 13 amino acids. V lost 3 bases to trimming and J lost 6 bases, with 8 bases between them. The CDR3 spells CASSFGQHEKLFF. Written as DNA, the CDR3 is TGTGCCAGCAGTTTTGGACAACATGAAAAACTGTTTTTT.

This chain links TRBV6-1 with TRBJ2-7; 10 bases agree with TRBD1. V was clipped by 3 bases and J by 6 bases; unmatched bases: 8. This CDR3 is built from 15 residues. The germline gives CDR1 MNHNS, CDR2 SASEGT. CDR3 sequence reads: CASSESGQGFAEQYV. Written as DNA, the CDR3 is TGTGCCAGCAGTGAGTCGGGACAGGGGTTCGCCGAGCAGTACGTC.

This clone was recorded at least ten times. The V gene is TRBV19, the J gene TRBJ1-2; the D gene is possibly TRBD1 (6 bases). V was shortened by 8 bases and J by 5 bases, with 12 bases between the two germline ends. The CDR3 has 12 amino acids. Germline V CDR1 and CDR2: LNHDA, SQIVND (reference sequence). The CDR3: CASGDRRYGYTF. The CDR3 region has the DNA TGTGCCAGTGGCGACAGGCGGTATGGCTACACCTTC.

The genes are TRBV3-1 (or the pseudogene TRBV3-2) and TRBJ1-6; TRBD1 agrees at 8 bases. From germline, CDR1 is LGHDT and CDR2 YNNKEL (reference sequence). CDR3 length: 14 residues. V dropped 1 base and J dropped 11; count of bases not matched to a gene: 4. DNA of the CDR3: TGTGCCAGCAGCCAAGGGACAGGGAGGACACCCCTCCACTTT. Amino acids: CASSQGTGRTPLHF.

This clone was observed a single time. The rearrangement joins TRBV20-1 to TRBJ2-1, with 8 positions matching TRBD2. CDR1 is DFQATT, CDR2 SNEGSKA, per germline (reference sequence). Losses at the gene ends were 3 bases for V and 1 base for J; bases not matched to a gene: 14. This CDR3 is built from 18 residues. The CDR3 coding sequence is TGCAGTGCTAGTTCCCCGGCGGGGGGAGTGGGGTCCTACAATGAGCAGTTCTTC. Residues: CSASSPAGGVGSYNEQFF.

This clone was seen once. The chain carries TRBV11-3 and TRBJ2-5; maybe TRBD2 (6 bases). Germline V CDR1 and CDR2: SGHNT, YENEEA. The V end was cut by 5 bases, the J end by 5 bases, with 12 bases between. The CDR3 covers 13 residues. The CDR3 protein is CASSRLVIETQYF. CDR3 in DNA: TGTGCCAGCAGCCGACTAGTTATTGAGACCCAGTACTTC.

In DNA, the CDR3 is TGCAGCGTTGACACCCGGGGTGGCTACACCTTC. Amino acid sequence: CSVDTRGGYTF. The V and J genes are TRBV29-1 and TRBJ1-2; D not resolved. In germline, CDR1 is SQVTM, CDR2 ANQGSEA. The length of the CDR3 is 11 residues. The V and J ends lost 3 bases and 7 bases respectively, with 9 bases between them.

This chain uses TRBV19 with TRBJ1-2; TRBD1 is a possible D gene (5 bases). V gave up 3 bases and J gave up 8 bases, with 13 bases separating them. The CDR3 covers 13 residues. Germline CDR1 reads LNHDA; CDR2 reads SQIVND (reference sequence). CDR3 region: CASSIGAGIGYTF. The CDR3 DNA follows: TGTGCCAGTAGTATTGGGGCAGGAATCGGCTACACCTTC.

CDR3 nucleotides: TGTGCCAGCTCATCTTCGGGACAGGGCACTGAAGCTTTCTTT. It is translated as CASSSSGQGTEAFF. The rearrangement links TRBV18 to TRBJ1-1, with 9 bases matching TRBD1. CDR1 and CDR2 (germline): KGHSH, LQKENI. With V trimmed by 5 bases and J by 4 bases, 5 bases remained unmatched. The CDR3 covers 14 residues.

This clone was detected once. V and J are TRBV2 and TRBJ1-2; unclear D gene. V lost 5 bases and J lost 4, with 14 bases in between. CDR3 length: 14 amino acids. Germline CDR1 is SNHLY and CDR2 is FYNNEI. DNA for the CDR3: TGTGCCAGCAGTCCAGACTCAGCCGTCTATGGCTACACCTTC. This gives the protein CASSPDSAVYGYTF. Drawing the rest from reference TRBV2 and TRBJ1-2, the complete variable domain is EPEVTQTPSHQVTQMGQEVILRCVPISNHLYFYWYRQILGQKVEFLVSFYNNEISEKSEIFDDQFSVERPDGSNFTLKIRSTKLEDSAMYFCASSPDSAVYGYTFGSGTRLTVV.

DNA for the CDR3: TGTGCCAGCAGTGAGCGGGCTAGCACAGATACGCAGTATTTT. Protein product: CASSERASTDTQYF. This chain connects TRBV6-4 to TRBJ2-3; possible D gene TRBD2, 5 bases. CDR3 length: 14 residues. Trimming removed 3 bases from V and 0 bases from J, with 7 bases in between. Per germline, CDR1 MRHNA and CDR2 SNTAGT.